This T cell receptor beta chain was obtained from a study of OX40 agonist ivuxolimab in advanced cancers. Looking at the study overall: The costimulatory receptor OX40 (CD134) was targeted by ivuxolimab, a fully human IgG2 agonistic monoclonal antibody. Intravenous ivuxolimab was administered to patients every 2 weeks at six dose levels: 0.01, 0.1, 0.3, 1.5, 3 and 10 mg/kg. Of the 50 to 55 dose-escalation patients, hepatocellular carcinoma was present in around 20, melanoma in around 15, renal cell carcinoma in 9 and head and neck cancer in 9. The dose-escalation cohort was about 83% male with a mean age of about 65 years, ranging from about 23 to 85. Patients were allowed to have had prior anti-PD-1, anti-PD-L1 or anti-CTLA-4 therapy, and approximately 41% of the dose-escalation patients had previously received checkpoint inhibitors. Three dose-escalation patients achieved partial responses, one with hepatocellular carcinoma and two with cutaneous melanoma. The purpose of peripheral TCRbeta sequencing was to test whether ivuxolimab changed TCR sequence diversity and led to clonal T-cell expansion. The paper describes the monotherapy dose-escalation part (N of about 47 patients) of the phase I trial of ivuxolimab.

Genomic DNA was extracted from sorted cells for sequencing of the TCRbeta CDR3 region. The immunoSEQ Assay was used for sequencing of TCRbeta CDR3 regions. As stored in TCRdb, this immuneACCESS dataset retains in-frame rearrangements with V and J assigned. A fraction of the clones does not appear; measured against another copy, unresolved V genes explain less than half of the discrepancy, and the remainder lacks a known reason. Across this sample there are fewer than 85,000 clones, with 80% to 90% seen only once. The ten largest clones capture around 1.8% of the sample. Patients with a history of autoimmune disease or receiving systemic immunosuppression were excluded from the trial. Peripheral blood for TCR sequencing was collected from all dose cohorts at baseline, on cycle 4 day 1, and on cycle 7 day 1. The samples were drawn from a first-in-human, open-label, multicenter phase I dose-escalation trial of ivuxolimab. Adults with locally advanced or metastatic melanoma, renal cell carcinoma, hepatocellular carcinoma or head and neck squamous cell carcinoma were enrolled in the trial. Before TCR sequencing, CD4+ T cells and CD8+ T cells were sorted from peripheral blood as separate populations.

This clone showed up just a few times. Its cognate antigen has yet to be identified. Within one base of it there is no much larger clone, and no base qualities were kept. The investigation overall reported the following: Partial responders in the 0.1-3.0 mg/kg groups had among the lowest normalized peripheral clonal expansion, especially among CD8+ T cells. After ivuxolimab, expanded clones were on average more numerous among CD8+ T cells than among CD4+ T cells. Low levels of normalized T-cell clonal expansion were also seen in some patients who did not respond. At doses of 0.1 to 3.0 mg/kg, clonal expansion of both CD4+ and CD8+ T cells in blood was seen between baseline and week 6. The antigen specificity of the peripheral T cells that underwent clonal expansion was not determined.

The CDR3 sequence holds 13 residues, the cysteine and phenylalanine included. The only DNA kept is the CDR3, 39 bases in frame from the first base. The germline V gene encodes CDR1 KGHSH and CDR2 LQKENI. Relative to germline, V is missing 7 bases and J is missing 7 bases, with 4 bases of the junction outside any gene match. The sample consisted of CD4+ or CD8+ T cells sorted from blood, taken in a trial of the OX40 agonist ivuxolimab. The receptor was derived from an adult with an advanced solid tumor such as melanoma, head and neck, liver or kidney cancer. The sequence links TRBV18 to TRBJ1-4; 9 bases in between match TRBD1. The bases read TGTGCCAGCTTCCGGGACAGGGCTGAAAAACTGTTTTTT. The translation is CASFRDRAEKLFF. Here the CDR3 is joined to the reference TRBV18 and TRBJ1-4 genes, and the full variable domain is: NAGVMQNPRHLVRRRGQEARLRCSPMKGHSHVYWYRQLPEEGLKFMVYLQKENIIDESGMPKERFSAEFPKEGPSILRIQQVVRGDSAAYFCASFRDRAEKLFFGSGTQLSVL.